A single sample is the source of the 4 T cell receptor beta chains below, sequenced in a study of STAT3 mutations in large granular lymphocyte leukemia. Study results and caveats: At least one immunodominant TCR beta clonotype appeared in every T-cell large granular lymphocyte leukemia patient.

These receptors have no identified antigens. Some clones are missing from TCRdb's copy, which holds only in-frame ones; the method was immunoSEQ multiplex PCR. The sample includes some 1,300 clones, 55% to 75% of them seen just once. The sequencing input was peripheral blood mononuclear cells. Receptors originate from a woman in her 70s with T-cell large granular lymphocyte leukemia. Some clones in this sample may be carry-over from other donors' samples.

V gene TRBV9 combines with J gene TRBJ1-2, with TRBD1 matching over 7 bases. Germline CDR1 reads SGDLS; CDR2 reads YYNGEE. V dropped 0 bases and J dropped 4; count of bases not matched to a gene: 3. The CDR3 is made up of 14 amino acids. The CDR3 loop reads CASSVAQGTYGYTF. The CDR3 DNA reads TGTGCCAGCAGCGTAGCACAGGGGACCTATGGCTACACCTTC.

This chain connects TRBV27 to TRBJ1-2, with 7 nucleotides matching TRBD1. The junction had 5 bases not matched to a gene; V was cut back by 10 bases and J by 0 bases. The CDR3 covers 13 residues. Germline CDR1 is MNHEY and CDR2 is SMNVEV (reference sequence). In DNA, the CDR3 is TGTGCCACCGGGACAGTGCCTAACTATGGCTACACCTTC. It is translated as CATGTVPNYGYTF.

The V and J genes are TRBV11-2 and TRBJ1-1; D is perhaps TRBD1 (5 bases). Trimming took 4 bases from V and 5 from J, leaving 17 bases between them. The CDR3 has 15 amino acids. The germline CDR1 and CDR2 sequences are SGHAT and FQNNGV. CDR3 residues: CASSSWGPKGTEAFF. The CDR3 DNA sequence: TGTGCCAGCAGCTCCTGGGGCCCCAAGGGAACTGAAGCTTTCTTT.

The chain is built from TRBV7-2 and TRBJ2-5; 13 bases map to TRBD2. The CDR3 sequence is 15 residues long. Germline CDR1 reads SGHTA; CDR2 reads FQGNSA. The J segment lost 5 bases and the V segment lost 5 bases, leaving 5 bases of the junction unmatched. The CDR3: CASSLRTSGGETQYF. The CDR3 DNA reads TGTGCCAGCAGCCTCAGGACTAGCGGGGGTGAGACCCAGTACTTC.